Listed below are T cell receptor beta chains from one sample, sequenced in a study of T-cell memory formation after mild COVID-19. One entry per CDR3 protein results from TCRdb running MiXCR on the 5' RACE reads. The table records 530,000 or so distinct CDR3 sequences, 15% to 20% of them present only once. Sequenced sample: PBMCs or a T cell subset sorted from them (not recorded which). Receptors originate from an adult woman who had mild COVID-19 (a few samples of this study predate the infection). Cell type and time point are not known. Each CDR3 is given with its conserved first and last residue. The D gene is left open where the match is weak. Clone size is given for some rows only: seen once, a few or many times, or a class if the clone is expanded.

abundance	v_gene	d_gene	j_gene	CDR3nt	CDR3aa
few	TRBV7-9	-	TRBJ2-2	TGTGCCAGCAGCAACCTCGGACAGTCCGGGGAGCTGTTTTTT	CASSNLGQSGELFF
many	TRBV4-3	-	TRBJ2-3	TGCGCCAGCAGCCAAGATAAACCAGATACGCAGTATTTT	CASSQDKPDTQYF
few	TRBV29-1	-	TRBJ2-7	TGCAGCGTTGAGTATTCAGTTTTCCCCTACGAGCAGTACTTC	CSVEYSVFPYEQYF
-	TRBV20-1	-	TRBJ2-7	TGCAGTGCTAGCTCAACGATGGGGATTGAGTACGAGCAGTACTTC	CSASSTMGIEYEQYF
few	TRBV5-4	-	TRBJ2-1	TGTGCCAGCAGCGCATCCCTAGCCCCCGCCCAACAGTTCTTC	CASSASLAPAQQFF
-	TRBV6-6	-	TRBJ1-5	TGTGCCAGCAGTTACGAACAGGCGCATCAGCCCCAGCATTTT	CASSYEQAHQPQHF
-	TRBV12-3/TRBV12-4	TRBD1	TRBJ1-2	TGTGCCAGCGAGGTCCCGGGACAGGGAATAAATGGCTACACCTTC	CASEVPGQGINGYTF
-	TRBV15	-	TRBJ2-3	TGTGCCACCAGCATCCCCAGGGGAACCCCTCGGGATACGCAGTATTTT	CATSIPRGTPRDTQYF
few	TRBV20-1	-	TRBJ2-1	TGCAGTGCCGGGACTCCCAATGAGCAGTTCTTC	CSAGTPNEQFF
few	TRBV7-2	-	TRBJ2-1	TGTGCCAGCAGCCCAATTTCGACAACATACAATGAGCAGTTCTTC	CASSPISTTYNEQFF
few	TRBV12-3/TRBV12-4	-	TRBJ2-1	TGTGCCAGCAGGTCAGGGACATTCAATGAGCAGTTCTTC	CASRSGTFNEQFF
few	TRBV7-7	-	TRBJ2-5	TGTGCCAGCAGTCCCCTTGAGTTGTGGGAGACCCAGTACTTC	CASSPLELWETQYF
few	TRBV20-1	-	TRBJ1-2	TGCAGTGCCACCTCAGTCGGGGAATCTAACTATGGCTACACCTTC	CSATSVGESNYGYTF
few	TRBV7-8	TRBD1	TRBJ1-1	TGTGCCAGCAGTCTAGAAGGGGGCACGGTTAACACTGAAGCTTTCTTT	CASSLEGGTVNTEAFF
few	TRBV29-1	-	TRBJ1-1	TGCAGCGTTGAGAGGGTGGAGTACACTGAAGCTTTCTTT	CSVERVEYTEAFF
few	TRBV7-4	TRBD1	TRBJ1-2	TGTGCCAGCAGCTTAGCGCTAAGGGGGACAGGGAAAGGGGCTTACGACTATGGCTACACCTTC	CASSLALRGTGKGAYDYGYTF
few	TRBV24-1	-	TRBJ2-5	TGTGCCACCAGGCGGTGCGGCGAGACCCAGTACTTC	CATRRCGETQYF
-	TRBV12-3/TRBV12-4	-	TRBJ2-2	-	CASSLGWTGELFFF
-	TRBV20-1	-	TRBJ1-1	TGCAGTGCTAGAGGAACAGGGACCGAGGAAGCTTTCTTT	CSARGTGTEEAFF
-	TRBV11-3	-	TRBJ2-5	TGTGCCAGCAGCGAACGGGGGCAAGAGACCCAGTACTTC	CASSERGQETQYF
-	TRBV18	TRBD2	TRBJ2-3	TGTGCAAGCTCACCCGGCCTCGGGACTAGCGGGAGCCCTCTCACAGATACGCAGTATTTT	CASSPGLGTSGSPLTDTQYF
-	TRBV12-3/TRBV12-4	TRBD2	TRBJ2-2	TGTGCCAGCAGTCGTACTAGCGGGAGGGTCATCGGGGAGCTGTTTTTT	CASSRTSGRVIGELFF
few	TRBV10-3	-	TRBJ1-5	TGTGCCATCAGGAAGGACAGCCCGTCTGATCAGCCCCAGCATTTT	CAIRKDSPSDQPQHF
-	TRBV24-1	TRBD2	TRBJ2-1	TGTGCCACCAGTGAGACAAGCGGGAGGAACTCCTACAATGAGCAGTTCTTC	CATSETSGRNSYNEQFF
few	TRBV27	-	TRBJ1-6	TGTGCCAGCAGTTTAAGCGGAACCCGCGGATCGTCACCCCTCCACTTT	CASSLSGTRGSSPLHF
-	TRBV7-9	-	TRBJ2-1	TGTGCATCCGGGGAGACCTACAATGAGCAGTTCTTC	CASGETYNEQFF
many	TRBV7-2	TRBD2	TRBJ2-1	TGTGCCAGCAGCCCCGCATGGACTAGCGGGAATGAGCAGTTCTTC	CASSPAWTSGNEQFF
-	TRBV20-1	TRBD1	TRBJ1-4	TGCAGTGCTCCTCGCGGACAGGGCTGGGAAAAACTGTTTTTT	CSAPRGQGWEKLFF
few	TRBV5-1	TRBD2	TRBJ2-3	TGCGCCAGCAGCGGGGGGACTAGCGGGGGCAACCCGAAGACAGATACGCAGTATTTT	CASSGGTSGGNPKTDTQYF
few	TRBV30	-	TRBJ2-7	TGTGCCTGGAGTTTCAGCCCAGCGGGCGAAAACTACGAGCAGTACTTC	CAWSFSPAGENYEQYF
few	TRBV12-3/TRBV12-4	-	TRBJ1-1	TGTGCCAGCAGCCCCTCAGGGTTTACTGAAGCTTTCTTT	CASSPSGFTEAFF
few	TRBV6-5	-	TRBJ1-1	TGTGCCAGCAGGCCCTCGACAGGAAAGGACACTGAAGCTTTCTTT	CASRPSTGKDTEAFF
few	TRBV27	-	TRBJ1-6	TGTGCCAGCAGTCCGAGGACAGCCCTTAATTCACCCCTCCACTTT	CASSPRTALNSPLHF
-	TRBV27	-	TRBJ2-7	TGTGCCAGCAAGTCGCTGGGGGAGCAGTACTTC	CASKSLGEQYF
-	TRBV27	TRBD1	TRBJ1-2	TGTGCCAGCAGTTTCGTACAGGGGCGGCCTGGAAGCTACACCTTC	CASSFVQGRPGSYTF
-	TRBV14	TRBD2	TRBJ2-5	TGTGCCAGCAGCCCGGGACTAGGGAACGAAGGGACCCAGTACTTC	CASSPGLGNEGTQYF
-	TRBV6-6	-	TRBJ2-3	TGTGCCAGCAGTTACTCAGCGGGCGATCCAGATACGCAGTATTTT	CASSYSAGDPDTQYF
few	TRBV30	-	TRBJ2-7	TGTGCCTGGACAGGGACCGGGACCCCCTACGAGCAGTACTTC	CAWTGTGTPYEQYF
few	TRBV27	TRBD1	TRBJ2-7	TGTGCCAGCGGGGGACAGGGTAGCGGAGAGCAGTACTTC	CASGGQGSGEQYF
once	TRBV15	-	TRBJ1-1	TGTGCCACCAGCAGAGATTACGGGGGTCCTGAAGCTTTCTTT	CATSRDYGGPEAFF
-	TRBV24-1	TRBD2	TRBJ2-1	TGTGCCACCAGCTCAGCGGGGCTAGCGGGGGGTTACAATGAGCAGTTCTTC	CATSSAGLAGGYNEQFF
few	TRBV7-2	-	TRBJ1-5	TGTGCCAGCAGCCTCACCAGTTCCCTATATAGCAATCAGCCCCAGCATTTT	CASSLTSSLYSNQPQHF
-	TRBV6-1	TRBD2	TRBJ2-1	TGTGCCAGCAGTGAAGGAGGACTAGCATCCTACAATGAGCAGTTCTTC	CASSEGGLASYNEQFF
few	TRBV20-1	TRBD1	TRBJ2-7	TGCAGTGGCAAGGGACAGATGTACGAGCAGTACTTC	CSGKGQMYEQYF
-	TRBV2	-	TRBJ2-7	TGTGCCAGCAGTGTCGGACTATTAGCCTACGAGCAGTACTTC	CASSVGLLAYEQYF
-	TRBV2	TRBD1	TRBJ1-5	TGTGCCAGCAGTGCTTGGCAGGGGGACAATCAGCCCCAGCATTTT	CASSAWQGDNQPQHF
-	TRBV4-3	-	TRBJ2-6	TGCGCCAGCAGCTACCGGGACTTCCTCTCTGGGGCCAACGTCCTGACTTTC	CASSYRDFLSGANVLTF
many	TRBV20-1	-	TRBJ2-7	TGCAGTGCTAGAGGGACAGCTGCCGGCTACGAGCAGTACTTC	CSARGTAAGYEQYF
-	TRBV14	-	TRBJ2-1	TGTGCCAGCAGCCCGCTATCCGCACAATCGTACAATGAGCAGTTCTTC	CASSPLSAQSYNEQFF
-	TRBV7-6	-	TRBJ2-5	TGTGCCAGCAGGGCTACTCCAGGGTCGAGAGAGACCCAGTACTTC	CASRATPGSRETQYF
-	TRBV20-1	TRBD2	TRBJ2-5	TGCAGTGCACGAAAGTTGACTAGCGTCCCACAAGAGACCCAGTACTTC	CSARKLTSVPQETQYF
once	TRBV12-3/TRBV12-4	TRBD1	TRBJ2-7	TGTGCCAGCAGTGACCGGGACAGGACCCCCGAGCAGTACTTC	CASSDRDRTPEQYF
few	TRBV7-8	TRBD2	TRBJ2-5	TGTGCCAGCAGCTTAGGAAGTCCAGCGGGGTGGCAAGAGACCCAGTACTTC	CASSLGSPAGWQETQYF
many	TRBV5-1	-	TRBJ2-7	TGCGCCAGCAGCTCCCGGGGAGAGATCTACGAGCAGTACTTC	CASSSRGEIYEQYF
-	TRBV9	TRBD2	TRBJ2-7	TGTGCCAGCAGTCGTATGGAGGGACTAGCTTACGAGCAGTACTTC	CASSRMEGLAYEQYF
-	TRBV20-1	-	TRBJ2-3	TGCAGTGCTAGAGATCGGGAAAGGGGGGAGCACAGGGTCGCAGTGGCAGATACGCAGTATTTT	CSARDRERGEHRVAVADTQYF
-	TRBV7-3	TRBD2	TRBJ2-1	TGTGCCAGCAGCCCCGGGACTAGCGGTGAGCAGTTCTTC	CASSPGTSGEQFF
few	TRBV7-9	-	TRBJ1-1	TGTGCCAGCAGCTTAATACAGGGTCAGAGCACTGAAGCTTTCTTT	CASSLIQGQSTEAFF
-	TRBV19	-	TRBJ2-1	TGTGCCAGTAGTCACCCGAAAACTAGCAACTCCTACAATGAGCAGTTCTTC	CASSHPKTSNSYNEQFF